The 15 T cell receptor beta chains in this list originate from one sample, sequenced in a study of T cell responses to AZD1222 COVID-19 vaccine. Some clones are missing from TCRdb's copy, which holds only in-frame ones; the method was immunoSEQ multiplex PCR. In the table there are roughly 200,000 clones, roughly nine tenths of which are singletons. The sequences come from peripheral blood, collected 28 days after the second AZD1222 dose. These receptors were obtained from an adult who received the AZD1222 COVID-19 vaccine.

This chain joins TRBV2 and TRBJ2-6; D is uncertain. CDR3 length: 17 residues. Trimming cost V 7 bases and J 0 bases, with 16 bases left between them. Per germline, CDR1 SNHLY and CDR2 FYNNEI. The CDR3 DNA sequence: TGTGCCAGCACGTGGGCAGCTTTGTCCTCTGGGGCCAACGTCCTGACTTTC. Translated, it gives CASTWAALSSGANVLTF.

This clone was recorded once. J is TRBJ2-2 and V is TRBV7-2; tentative D call: TRBD1 (6 bases). The CDR3 consists of 16 residues. Trimming pared 7 bases from V and 1 base from J, leaving 16 bases between. CDR1 is SGHTA and CDR2 is FQGNSA in the germline V gene. The CDR3 DNA reads TGTGCCAGCAACAAACAGGGAGAGTTGAACACCGGGGAGCTGTTTTTT. This codes for CASNKQGELNTGELFF. The variable domain in full, completed from reference TRBV7-2 and TRBJ2-2, reads GAGVSQSPSNKVTEKGKDVELRCDPISGHTALYWYRQSLGQGLEFLIYFQGNSAPDKSGLPSDRFSAERTGGSVSTLTIQRTQQEDSAVYLCASNKQGELNTGELFFGEGSRLTVL.

The V call is TRBV7-2, the J call TRBJ1-2, with 7 bases fitting TRBD1. The CDR3 length is 16 residues. J gave up 4 bases and V 0 bases, and 8 bases lay outside the gene matches. Germline loops: CDR1 SGHTA, CDR2 FQGNSA. DNA of the CDR3: TGTGCCAGCAGCTTAGCGACGTCAGGGGGAGCCTATGGCTACACCTTC. It encodes CASSLATSGGAYGYTF.

The chain recombines TRBV19 with TRBJ1-3, with D perhaps matching TRBD1 (5 bases). Trimming shortened V by 7 bases and J by 0 bases, and 13 bases separated the two germline ends. The CDR3 covers 15 residues. The germline gives CDR1 LNHDA, CDR2 SQIVND (reference sequence). CDR3 loop: CASTQQALSGNTIYF. CDR3 nucleotide sequence: TGTGCCAGTACCCAACAGGCCCTCTCTGGAAACACCATATATTTT.

This clone was seen just once. The CDR3 protein is CASGRDRANEKLFF. The CDR3 bases are TGTGCCAGCGGGCGGGACAGGGCTAATGAAAAACTGTTTTTT. The rearrangement links TRBV7-9 to TRBJ1-4; 9 positions agree with TRBD1. Per germline, CDR1 SEHNR and CDR2 FQNEAQ (reference sequence). The CDR3 length is 14 residues. Unmatched junction bases numbered 4, after V lost 8 bases and J lost 3 bases. Drawing the rest from reference TRBV7-9 and TRBJ1-4, the complete variable domain is DTGVSQNPRHKITKRGQNVTFRCDPISEHNRLYWYRQTLGQGPEFLTYFQNEAQLEKSRLLSDRFSAERPKGSFSTLEIQRTEQGDSAMYLCASGRDRANEKLFFGSGTQLSVL.

The rearrangement links TRBV7-2 to TRBJ1-2, with 8 bases that match TRBD1. CDR1 is SGHTA and CDR2 is FQGNSA in the germline V gene. Trimming cost V 2 bases and J 4 bases; bases outside gene matches: 6. The CDR3 has 15 residues. This CDR3 is CASSLTGTGVYGYTF. The CDR3 region has the DNA TGTGCCAGCAGCTTAACCGGGACAGGTGTCTATGGCTACACCTTC.

The chain carries TRBV20-1 and TRBJ1-1, with unresolved D. Germline V gene sequence: CDR1 DFQATT, CDR2 SNEGSKA (reference sequence). Trimming removed 0 bases from V and 10 bases from J, with 9 bases in between. The CDR3 runs 11 residues. This CDR3 reads CSARDGPPAFF. The CDR3 DNA sequence: TGCAGTGCTAGAGACGGCCCACCAGCTTTCTTT.

This clone was seen a single time. The chain employs TRBV5-6 and TRBJ1-5, with D unclear. The CDR3 has 14 amino acids. V dropped 4 bases and J dropped 0 bases, with 8 bases sitting between them. CDR1 is SGHDT, CDR2 YYEEEE, per germline. CDR3 bases: TGTGCCAGCAGCCGTGGGAGTAGCAATCAGCCCCAGCATTTT. This sequence encodes CASSRGSSNQPQHF.

J is TRBJ1-4 and V is TRBV3-1 (or the pseudogene TRBV3-2), with D unresolved. This CDR3 has 16 residues. The germline V gene has CDR1 LGHDT and CDR2 YNNKEL (reference sequence). With 0 bases removed from V and 8 bases from J, the gap between germline ends came to 16 bases. The CDR3 here is CASSQDRGVMLEKLFF. CDR3 nucleotide sequence: TGTGCCAGCAGCCAAGATCGCGGGGTAATGCTGGAAAAACTGTTTTTT.

This chain joins TRBV9 and TRBJ1-2; TRBD1 matches 12 bases. Germline CDR1 SGDLS, CDR2 YYNGEE. Losses at the gene ends were 0 bases for V and 4 bases for J; bases not matched to a gene: 13. This CDR3 region has 19 residues. The CDR3 coding sequence is TGTGCCAGCAGCGTAGATTGGTCTGGGACAGGGGGCGCGGGCTATGGCTACACCTTC. Translation: CASSVDWSGTGGAGYGYTF.

This clone occurred a few times. The chain has TRBV9 and TRBJ1-1, with TRBD1 identical over 7 bases. The germline V gene encodes CDR1 SGDLS and CDR2 YYNGEE. The CDR3 consists of 16 residues. V trimming: 4 bases; J trimming: 0 bases; junction bases outside the gene matches: 9. CDR3 region: CASSPDRVTMNTEAFF. Here the CDR3 DNA reads TGTGCCAGCAGCCCCGACAGGGTCACCATGAACACTGAAGCTTTCTTT.

The chain carries TRBV19 and TRBJ1-2; 7 nucleotides align to TRBD1. CDR1 LNHDA and CDR2 SQIVND come from the germline V gene (reference sequence). V lost 3 bases and J lost 6; bases outside the gene matches: 7. The CDR3 covers 14 residues. The CDR3 DNA reads TGTGCCAGTAGTATCGTAACAGGGGTCCATGGCTACACCTTC. Translating gives CASSIVTGVHGYTF. Full variable domain (remainder filled in from reference TRBV19 and TRBJ1-2): DGGITQSPKYLFRKEGQNVTLSCEQNLNHDAMYWYRQDPGQGLRLIYYSQIVNDFQKGDIAEGYSVSREKKESFPLTVTSAQKNPTAFYLCASSIVTGVHGYTFGSGTRLTVV.

The V and J genes are TRBV6-7 and TRBJ2-2; unclear D gene. TRBV6-7 is noted as an ORF with a role that remains uncertain. Trimming took 5 bases from V and 0 from J, leaving 19 bases between them. This CDR3 has 18 residues. CDR3 loop: CASSRWAAIIANTGELFF. CDR3 sequence (DNA): TGTGCCAGCAGTAGGTGGGCGGCTATAATTGCGAACACCGGGGAGCTGTTTTTT.

V is TRBV27 and J is TRBJ1-6, with 7 bases fitting TRBD1. The V gene's germline CDR1 is MNHEY and CDR2 SMNVEV (reference sequence). The CDR3 is 14 amino acids. V was clipped by 3 bases and J by 8 bases; unmatched bases: 4. The CDR3 region has the DNA TGTGCCAGCAGTTTTATCAGGGGGGATTCACCCCTCCACTTT. Amino acid sequence: CASSFIRGDSPLHF.

The rearrangement links TRBV6-5 to TRBJ2-7; D unresolved. The V and J ends lost 7 bases and 3 bases respectively, with 19 bases between them. CDR3 size: 15 residues. Germline assignment: CDR1 MNHEY and CDR2 SVGAGI. CDR3 region: CASIPRVGKGYEQYF. CDR3 sequence (DNA): TGTGCCAGCATTCCCCGAGTGGGTAAGGGCTACGAGCAGTACTTC.